This T cell receptor beta chain was identified during a study of cytomegalovirus exposure and HLA in healthy donors. General study points: Common viral pathogens seemed to be connected with several of the most significant clusters, according to a later analysis.

The primer mix had 60 Vbeta and 13 Jbeta primers. TCRdb keeps only in-frame clones here, not all; method: immunoSEQ multiplex PCR. This sample's table reports about 130,000 clones. Details on this clone: Its antigen is not identified.

Germline lookup yields CDR1 WSHSY and CDR2 SAAADI. J gave up 7 bases and V 3 bases, and 5 bases lay outside the gene matches. The CDR3 is 14 amino acids. This TCR derives from a middle-aged man in good health and CMV-seronegative. The V and J genes are TRBV10-2 and TRBJ2-1; 8 nucleotides agree with TRBD1. Sequencing was carried out using PBMCs. Here the CDR3 DNA reads TGCGCCAGCAGTGAAGGACAGGGTGGGAATGAGCAGTTCTTC. It yields the protein CASSEGQGGNEQFF.